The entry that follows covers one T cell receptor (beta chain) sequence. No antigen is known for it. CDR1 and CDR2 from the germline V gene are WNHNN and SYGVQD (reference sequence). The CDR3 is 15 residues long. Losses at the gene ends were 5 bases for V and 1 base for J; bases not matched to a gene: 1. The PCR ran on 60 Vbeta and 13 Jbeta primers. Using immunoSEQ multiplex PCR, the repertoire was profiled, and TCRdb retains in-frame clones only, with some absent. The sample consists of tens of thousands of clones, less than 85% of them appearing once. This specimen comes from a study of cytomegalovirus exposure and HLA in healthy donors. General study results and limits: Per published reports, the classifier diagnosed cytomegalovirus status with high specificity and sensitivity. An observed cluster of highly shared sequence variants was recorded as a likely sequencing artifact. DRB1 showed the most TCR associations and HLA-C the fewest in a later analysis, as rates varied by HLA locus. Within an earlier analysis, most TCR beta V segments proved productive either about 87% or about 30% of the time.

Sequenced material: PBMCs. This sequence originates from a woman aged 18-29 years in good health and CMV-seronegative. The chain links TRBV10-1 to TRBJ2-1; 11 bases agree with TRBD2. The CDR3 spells CASSSSGRSYNEQFF. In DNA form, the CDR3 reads TGCGCCAGCAGTTCTAGCGGGAGGTCCTACAATGAGCAGTTCTTC.